The clone carrying this T cell receptor beta chain came up many times. The antigen remains unidentified. The data belong to a study of T cells in Graves' hyperthyroidism and ophthalmopathy. Study findings and constraints: The model forecast ophthalmopathy, anticipating it by a median around 6.5 months before onset. Most thyroid clonotypes that were expanded above 0.001 also turned up in blood.

With V trimmed by 3 bases and J by 4 bases, 8 bases remained unmatched. The CDR3 is 16 amino acids. CDR1 MGHRA and CDR2 YSYEKL come from the germline V gene. Pregnant or lactating patients were excluded, as were those with uncontrolled infection or other autoimmune disease. Researchers amplified the TCR beta CDR3 regions from RNA transcripts. HTBI primers were employed in a first-round RT-PCR of the TCR CDR3. TCRdb processed the multiplex PCR reads anew with MiXCR; each CDR3 protein has one entry. The table has 500,000 to 600,000 distinct CDR3 sequences, approximately 44% seen once. The gene calls are TRBV4-1 and TRBJ1-1; 10 positions agree with TRBD1. This receptor was obtained from an adult woman with Graves' disease, either hyperthyroidism or ophthalmopathy (not recorded which). Sequencing was carried out using peripheral blood or thyroid tissue (not recorded which). CDR3 amino acids: CASSHRARQGATEAFF. Here the CDR3 DNA reads TGCGCCAGCAGCCATAGAGCTCGACAGGGGGCCACTGAAGCTTTCTTT.